This TCR beta chain was captured by sequencing in a study of shared clonotypes between healthy human individuals. Germline V gene data show CDR1 as MGHDK and CDR2 as SYGVNS. V was pared by 4 bases and J by 3 bases, with 3 bases between. This CDR3 has 11 residues. Libraries were prepared by immunoSEQ multiplex PCR; TCRdb keeps only in-frame clonotypes and omits some of them. The profile shows 2 million to 3 million clones, approximately 93% of them singletons. None of the donors, who were healthy HIV-negative adults, had recently had acute infections or vaccinations. The material sequenced was naive CD4+ T cells from PBMCs. As for subset: CD45RA+ positively selected. This TCR was recovered from a man aged 18 to 30 in good health. Some clones in this sample may be carry-over from other donors' samples. The rearrangement links TRBV25-1 to TRBJ1-1; D call uncertain. The CDR3 protein is CASSAYTEAFF. The DNA for the CDR3 is TGTGCCAGCAGTGCGTACACTGAAGCTTTCTTT. The variable domain in full, completed from reference TRBV25-1 and TRBJ1-1, reads EADIYQTPRYLVIGTGKKITLECSQTMGHDKMYWYQQDPGMELHLIHYSYGVNSTEKGDLSSESTVSRIRTEHFPLTLESARPSHTSQYLCASSAYTEAFFGQGTRLTVV.